The T cell receptor beta chain under discussion was sequenced for a study of cytomegalovirus exposure and HLA in healthy donors. Study-level points and caveats: TCR beta V- and J-gene trimming was later associated with a missense DCLRE1C variant.

This clone was seen a handful of times. As yet, its antigen is unknown. Both 60 Vbeta primers and 13 Jbeta primers went into the PCR. Generated by immunoSEQ multiplex PCR, the TCRdb table keeps only in-frame clones and is missing some. The sample comprises 150,000 to 200,000 clones, just over 75% of which are singletons, and 1.5% to 2% rests with the top ten. Sequenced sample: PBMCs. The receptor comes from a young man in good health and CMV-seronegative.

CDR3 in amino acids: CASSPDRGFGTDTQYF. CDR3 DNA: TGCGCCAGCAGCCCGGACAGGGGGTTTGGCACAGATACGCAGTATTTT. V and J are TRBV5-1 and TRBJ2-3; 10 positions match TRBD1. This CDR3 contains 16 residues. J lost 1 base, V lost 4 bases, and 6 bases had no gene match. Germline V gene data show CDR1 as SGHRS and CDR2 as YFSETQ.